Listed here are 4 T cell receptor beta chains from one sample, sequenced in a study of cytomegalovirus exposure and HLA in healthy donors. PCR employed 60 Vbeta and 13 Jbeta primers. Clones were read by immunoSEQ multiplex PCR, and TCRdb kept only the in-frame ones, dropping some. This table has about 38,000 clones, roughly 89% appearing once. The sample was PBMCs. The receptors derive from a woman in her thirties or forties in good health and CMV-seropositive.

The V gene is TRBV7-2, the J gene TRBJ2-7; the D gene is possibly TRBD1 (6 bases). V was shortened by 5 bases and J by 4 bases, with 12 bases between the two germline ends. The germline V gene has CDR1 SGHTA and CDR2 FQGNSA. The CDR3 contains 13 residues. The CDR3 loop is CASSRNREYEQYF. The CDR3, as DNA: TGTGCCAGCAGCAGAAACAGGGAGTACGAGCAGTACTTC.

This chain connects TRBV19 to TRBJ2-7, with 13 bases aligning to TRBD2. Germline CDR1 reads LNHDA; CDR2 reads SQIVND (reference sequence). The CDR3 consists of 15 residues. Trimming at V came to 5 bases and at J to 1 base, leaving 2 bases not matched to a gene. CDR3 DNA: TGTGCCAGTAGTCCGACTAGCGGGGGGTCCTACGAGCAGTACTTC. It is translated as CASSPTSGGSYEQYF.

This sequence joins TRBV11-2 and TRBJ2-7; 7 bases map to TRBD2. Germline V gives CDR1 SGHAT, CDR2 FQNNGV. The CDR3 runs 14 residues. Trimming cost V 3 bases and J 6 bases; bases outside gene matches: 8. This CDR3 is CASSFSGLGSEQYF. The CDR3 DNA sequence: TGTGCCAGCAGCTTCAGTGGACTAGGCAGCGAGCAGTACTTC.

Written as DNA, the CDR3 is TGTGCCAGCCAAGCGGGGGCGATGAACACCGGGGAGCTGTTTTTT. It yields the protein CASQAGAMNTGELFF. The chain combines TRBV6-1 with TRBJ2-2, with 8 bases lining up with TRBD2. Germline V gene lookup returns CDR1 MNHNS and CDR2 SASEGT. The V gene end was trimmed by 8 bases and the J gene end by 1 base; junction bases not matched to a gene: 6. This CDR3 is 15 amino acids long.